This T cell receptor beta chain was captured in a study of T cell clonality in common variable immunodeficiency. This clone was detected only a few times. Its antigen is as yet unknown. From the germline J gene comes the end of the CDR3, since the read stops 3 residues before it. Points from the study as a whole: In common variable immunodeficiency, TCR beta chains reportedly carried fewer deletions and N-nucleotide insertions.

Reduced serum IgG, IgA and/or IgM plus specific antibody deficiency defined CVID. Caucasian heritage predominated among both patients and controls. For at least one year, all CVID subjects received replacement immunoglobulin. Equal genomic DNA amounts from CVID and control samples were sequenced. Clones were read by immunoSEQ multiplex PCR, and TCRdb kept only the in-frame ones, dropping some. The sample holds about 34,000 clones, and no clone turns up only once. Per germline, CDR1 MNHNS and CDR2 SASEGT. The CDR3 has 15 residues. V lost 2 bases to trimming and J lost 4 bases, with 9 bases between them.

J is TRBJ1-6 and V is TRBV6-1; D may be TRBD1 (5 bases). The sequencing input was peripheral blood mononuclear cells. The receptor was isolated from a human donor with common variable immunodeficiency. The CDR3 region is CASSEYRGYNSPLHF. The CDR3 bases that were read are TGTGCCAGCAGTGAATATCGGGGGTATAATTCACCC.